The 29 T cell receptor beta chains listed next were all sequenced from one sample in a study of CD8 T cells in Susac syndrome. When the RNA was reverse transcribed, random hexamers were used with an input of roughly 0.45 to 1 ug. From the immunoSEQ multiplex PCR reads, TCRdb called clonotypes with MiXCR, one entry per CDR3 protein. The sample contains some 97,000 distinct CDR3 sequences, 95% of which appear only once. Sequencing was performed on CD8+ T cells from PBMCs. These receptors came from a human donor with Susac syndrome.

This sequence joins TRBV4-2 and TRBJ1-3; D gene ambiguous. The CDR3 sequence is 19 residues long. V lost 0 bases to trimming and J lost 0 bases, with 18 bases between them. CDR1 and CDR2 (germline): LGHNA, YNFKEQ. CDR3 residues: CASSQDYPTSRDSGNTIYF. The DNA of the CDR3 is TGTGCCAGCAGCCAAGATTATCCCACAAGTAGAGACTCTGGAAACACCATATATTTT.

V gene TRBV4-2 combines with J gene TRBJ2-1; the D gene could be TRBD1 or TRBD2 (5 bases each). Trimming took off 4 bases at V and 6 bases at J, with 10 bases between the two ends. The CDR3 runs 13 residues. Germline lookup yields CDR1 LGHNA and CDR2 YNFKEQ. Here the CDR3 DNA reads TGTGCCAGCAGCCTCGGGGCAGCCAATGAGCAGTTCTTC. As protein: CASSLGAANEQFF.

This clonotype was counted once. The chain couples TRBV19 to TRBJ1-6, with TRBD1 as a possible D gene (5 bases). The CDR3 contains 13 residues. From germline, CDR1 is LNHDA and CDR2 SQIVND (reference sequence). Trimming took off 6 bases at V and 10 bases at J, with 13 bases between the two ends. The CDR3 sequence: CASRWDSGSPLHF. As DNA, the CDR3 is TGTGCCAGTAGATGGGACTCCGGATCACCCCTCCACTTT.

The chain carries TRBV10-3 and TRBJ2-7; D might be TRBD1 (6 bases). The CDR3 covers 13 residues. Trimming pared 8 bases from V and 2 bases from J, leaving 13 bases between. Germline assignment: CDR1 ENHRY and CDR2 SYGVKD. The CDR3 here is CAIQTGPTYEQYF. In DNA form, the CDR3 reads TGTGCCATCCAGACAGGACCGACCTACGAGCAGTACTTC.

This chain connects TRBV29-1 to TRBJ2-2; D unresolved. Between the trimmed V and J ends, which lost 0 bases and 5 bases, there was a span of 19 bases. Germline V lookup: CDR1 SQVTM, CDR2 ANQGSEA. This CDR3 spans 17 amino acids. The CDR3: CSVEDARHPFPTGELFF. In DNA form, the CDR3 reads TGCAGCGTTGAAGATGCAAGACACCCTTTTCCTACCGGGGAGCTGTTTTTT.

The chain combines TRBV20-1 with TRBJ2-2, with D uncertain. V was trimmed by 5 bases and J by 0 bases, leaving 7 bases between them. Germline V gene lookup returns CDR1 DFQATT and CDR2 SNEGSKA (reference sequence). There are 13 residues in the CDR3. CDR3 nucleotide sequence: TGCAGTGCTCCTGACCCGAACACCGGGGAGCTGTTTTTT. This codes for CSAPDPNTGELFF.

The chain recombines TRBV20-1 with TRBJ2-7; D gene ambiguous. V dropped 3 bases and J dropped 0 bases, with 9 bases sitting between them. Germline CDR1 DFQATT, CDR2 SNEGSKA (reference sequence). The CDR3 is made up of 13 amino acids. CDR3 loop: CSASLGSSYEQYF. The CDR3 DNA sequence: TGCAGTGCTAGTCTCGGTAGCTCCTACGAGCAGTACTTC.

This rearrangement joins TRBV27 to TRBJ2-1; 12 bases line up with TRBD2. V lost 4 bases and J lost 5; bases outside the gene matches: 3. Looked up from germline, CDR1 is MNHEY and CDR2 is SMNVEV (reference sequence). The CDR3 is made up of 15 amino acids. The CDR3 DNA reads TGTGCCAGCAGTTCTAGCGGGGGGGCTCACAATGAGCAGTTCTTC. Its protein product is CASSSSGGAHNEQFF.

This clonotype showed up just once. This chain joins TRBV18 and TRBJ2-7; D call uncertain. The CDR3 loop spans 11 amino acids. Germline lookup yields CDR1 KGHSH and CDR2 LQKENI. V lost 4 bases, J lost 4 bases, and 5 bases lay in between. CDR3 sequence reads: CASSLEYEQYF. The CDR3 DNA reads TGTGCCAGCTCACTAGAGTACGAGCAGTACTTC.

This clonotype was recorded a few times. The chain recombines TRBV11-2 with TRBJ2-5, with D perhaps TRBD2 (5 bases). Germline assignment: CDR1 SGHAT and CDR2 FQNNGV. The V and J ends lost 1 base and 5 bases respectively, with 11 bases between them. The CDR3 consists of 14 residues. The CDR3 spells CASSLAGVGETQYF. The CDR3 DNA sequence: TGTGCCAGCAGCTTAGCCGGGGTCGGTGAGACCCAGTACTTC. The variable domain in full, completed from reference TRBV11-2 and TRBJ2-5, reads EAGVAQSPRYKIIEKRQSVAFWCNPISGHATLYWYQQILGQGPKLLIQFQNNGVVDDSQLPKDRFSAERLKGVDSTLKIQPAKLEDSAVYLCASSLAGVGETQYFGPGTRLLVL.

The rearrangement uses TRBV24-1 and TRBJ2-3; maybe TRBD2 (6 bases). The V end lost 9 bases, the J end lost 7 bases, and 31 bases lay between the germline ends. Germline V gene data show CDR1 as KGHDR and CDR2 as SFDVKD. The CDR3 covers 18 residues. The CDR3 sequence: CATRGSGRDSENLYTQYF. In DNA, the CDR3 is TGTGCCACCCGCGGTTCGGGCCGGGACTCCGAGAACCTATATACGCAGTATTTT.

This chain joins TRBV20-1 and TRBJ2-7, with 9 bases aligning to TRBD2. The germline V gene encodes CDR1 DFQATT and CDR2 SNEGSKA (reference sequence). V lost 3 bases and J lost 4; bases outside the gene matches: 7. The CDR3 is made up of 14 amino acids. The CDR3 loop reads CSASALAGSYEQYF. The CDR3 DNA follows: TGCAGTGCTAGCGCCCTAGCGGGGTCATACGAGCAGTACTTC.

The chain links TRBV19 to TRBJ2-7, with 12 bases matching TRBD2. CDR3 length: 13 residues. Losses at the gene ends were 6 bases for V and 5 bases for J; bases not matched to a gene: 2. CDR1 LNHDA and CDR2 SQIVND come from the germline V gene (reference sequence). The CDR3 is CASRTSGSNEQYF. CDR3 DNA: TGTGCCAGTAGGACTAGCGGGAGTAACGAGCAGTACTTC.

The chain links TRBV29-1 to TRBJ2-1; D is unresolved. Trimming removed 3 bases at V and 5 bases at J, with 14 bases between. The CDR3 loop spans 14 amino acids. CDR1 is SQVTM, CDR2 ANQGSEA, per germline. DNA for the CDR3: TGCAGCGTTGAGCCCGGTGGTAGTAACAATGAGCAGTTCTTC. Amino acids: CSVEPGGSNNEQFF.

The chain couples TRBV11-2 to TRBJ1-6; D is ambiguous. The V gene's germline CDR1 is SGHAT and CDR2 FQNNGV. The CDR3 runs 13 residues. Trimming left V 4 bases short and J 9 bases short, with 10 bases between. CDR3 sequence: CASSYDGISPLHF. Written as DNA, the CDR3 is TGTGCCAGCAGCTATGACGGCATTTCACCCCTCCACTTT.

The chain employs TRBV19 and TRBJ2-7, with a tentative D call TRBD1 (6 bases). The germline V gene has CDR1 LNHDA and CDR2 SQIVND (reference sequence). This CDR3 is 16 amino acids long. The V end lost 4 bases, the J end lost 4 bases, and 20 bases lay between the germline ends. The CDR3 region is CASSTTRGSTGYEQYF. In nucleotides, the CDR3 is TGTGCCAGTAGTACCACCAGGGGCTCGACCGGGTACGAGCAGTACTTC.

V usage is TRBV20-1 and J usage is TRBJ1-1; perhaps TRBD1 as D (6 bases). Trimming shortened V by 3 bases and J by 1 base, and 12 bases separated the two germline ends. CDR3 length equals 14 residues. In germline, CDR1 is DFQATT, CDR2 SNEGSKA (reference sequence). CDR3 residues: CSARRGDSNTEAFF. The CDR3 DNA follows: TGCAGTGCTAGGAGGGGGGACTCGAACACTGAAGCTTTCTTT.

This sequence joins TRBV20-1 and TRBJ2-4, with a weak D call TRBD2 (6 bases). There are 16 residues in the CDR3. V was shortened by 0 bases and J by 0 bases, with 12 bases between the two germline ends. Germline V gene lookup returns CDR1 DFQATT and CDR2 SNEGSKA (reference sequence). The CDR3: CSARDPRGLAKNIQYF. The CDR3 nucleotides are TGCAGTGCTAGAGATCCCCGGGGACTAGCCAAAAACATTCAGTACTTC.

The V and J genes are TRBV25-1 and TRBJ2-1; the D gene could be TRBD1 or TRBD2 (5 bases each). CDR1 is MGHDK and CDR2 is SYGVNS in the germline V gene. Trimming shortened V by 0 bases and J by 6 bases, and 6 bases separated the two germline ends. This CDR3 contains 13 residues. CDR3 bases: TGTGCCAGCAGTGAATATGGGGGCAATGAGCAGTTCTTC. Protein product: CASSEYGGNEQFF.

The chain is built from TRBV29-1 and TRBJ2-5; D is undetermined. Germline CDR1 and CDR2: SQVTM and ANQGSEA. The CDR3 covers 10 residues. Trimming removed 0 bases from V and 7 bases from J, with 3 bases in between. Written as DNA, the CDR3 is TGCAGCGTTGAAGAAGGGACCCAGTACTTC. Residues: CSVEEGTQYF. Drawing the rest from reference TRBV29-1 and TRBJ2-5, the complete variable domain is SAVISQKPSRDICQRGTSLTIQCQVDSQVTMMFWYRQQPGQSLTLIATANQGSEATYESGFVIDKFPISRPNLTFSTLTVSNMSPEDSSIYLCSVEEGTQYFGPGTRLLVL.

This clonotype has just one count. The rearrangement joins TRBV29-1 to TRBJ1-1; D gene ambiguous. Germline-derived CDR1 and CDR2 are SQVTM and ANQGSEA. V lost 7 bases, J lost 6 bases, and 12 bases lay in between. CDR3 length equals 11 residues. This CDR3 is CSANLVAEAFF. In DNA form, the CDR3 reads TGCAGCGCTAACCTTGTGGCTGAAGCTTTCTTT.

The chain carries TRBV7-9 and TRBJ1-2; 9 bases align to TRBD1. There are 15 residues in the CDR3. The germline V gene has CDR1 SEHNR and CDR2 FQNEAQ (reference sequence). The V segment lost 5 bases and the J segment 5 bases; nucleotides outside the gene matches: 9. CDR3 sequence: CASSPRTGVGYGYTF. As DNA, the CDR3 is TGTGCCAGCAGCCCACGGACAGGGGTAGGGTATGGCTACACCTTC.

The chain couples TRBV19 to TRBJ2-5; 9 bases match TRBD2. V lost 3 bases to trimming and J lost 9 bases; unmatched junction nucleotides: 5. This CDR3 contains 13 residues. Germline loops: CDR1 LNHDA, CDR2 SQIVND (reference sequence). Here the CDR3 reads CASSIGASGAQYF. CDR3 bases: TGTGCCAGTAGTATTGGGGCTAGCGGGGCCCAGTACTTC.

This chain's CDR3 is CASSPSQGAGEQYF. In nucleotides, the CDR3 is TGTGCCAGCTCACCTTCCCAGGGGGCTGGCGAGCAGTACTTC. The chain links TRBV18 to TRBJ2-7; TRBD1 matches at 8 bases. Trimming at V came to 3 bases and at J to 6 bases, leaving 7 bases not matched to a gene. Germline CDR1 and CDR2: KGHSH and LQKENI. The CDR3 has 14 amino acids.

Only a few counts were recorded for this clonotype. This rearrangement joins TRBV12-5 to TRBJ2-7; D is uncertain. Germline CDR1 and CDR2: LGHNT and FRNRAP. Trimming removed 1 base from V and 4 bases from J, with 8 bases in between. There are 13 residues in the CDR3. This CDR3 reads CASGLDGAYEQYF. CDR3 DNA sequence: TGTGCTAGTGGTTTGGACGGAGCATACGAGCAGTACTTC.

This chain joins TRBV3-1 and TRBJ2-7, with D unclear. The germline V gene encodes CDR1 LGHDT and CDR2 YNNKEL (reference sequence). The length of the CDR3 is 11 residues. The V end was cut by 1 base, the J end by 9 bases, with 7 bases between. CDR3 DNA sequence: TGTGCCAGCAGCCAAGGCCTTGGGCAGTACTTC. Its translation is CASSQGLGQYF.

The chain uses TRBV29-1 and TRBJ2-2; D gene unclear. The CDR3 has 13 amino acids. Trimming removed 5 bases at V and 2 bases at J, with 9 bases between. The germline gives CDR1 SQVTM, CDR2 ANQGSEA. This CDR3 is CSVLQANTGELFF. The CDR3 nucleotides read TGCAGCGTTCTCCAGGCTAACACCGGGGAGCTGTTTTTT.

CDR3 coding DNA: TGTGCCAGCAGTTTACGGGTGGAAGGAGGCAATGAGCAGTTCTTC. This gives the protein CASSLRVEGGNEQFF. V and J are TRBV28 and TRBJ2-1; possible D gene TRBD2, 5 bases. Per germline, CDR1 MDHEN and CDR2 SYDVKM. This CDR3 has 15 amino acids. Trimming took off 2 bases at V and 6 bases at J, with 14 bases between the two ends. Based on the CDR3 plus reference TRBV28 and TRBJ2-1, the full variable domain is DVKVTQSSRYLVKRTGEKVFLECVQDMDHENMFWYRQDPGLGLRLIYFSYDVKMKEKGDIPEGYSVSREKKERFSLILESASTNQTSMYLCASSLRVEGGNEQFFGPGTRLTVL.

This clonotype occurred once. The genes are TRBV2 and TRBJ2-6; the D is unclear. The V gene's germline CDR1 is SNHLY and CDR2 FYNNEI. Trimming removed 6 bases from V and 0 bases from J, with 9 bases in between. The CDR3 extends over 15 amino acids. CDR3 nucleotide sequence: TGTGCCAGCAGGGCTGAGGTCTCTGGGGCCAACGTCCTGACTTTC. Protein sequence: CASRAEVSGANVLTF.